The 15 T cell receptor beta chains reported below all come from one sample, sequenced in a study of T cell repertoires in cytomegalovirus infection. TCRdb analysed the reads with MiXCR anew, one entry per CDR3 protein. This sample carries 600,000 to 700,000 distinct CDR3 sequences, around 35% of them seen once, and the ten largest clones take 15% to 20%. These TCRs are of unknown antigen specificity. The specimen was cultured PBMCs, collected from culture after CMV antigen stimulation. The receptors shown here come from a human donor in good health (CMV status not recorded). Some clones in this sample may be carry-over from other donors' samples.

In regard to this clonotype: The junction departs from the called germline gene at one end, perhaps through a read error. The rearrangement links TRBV5-3 to TRBJ2-1, with D unclear. TRBV5-3 is filed as an ORF, its function uncertain. There are 13 residues in the CDR3. The CDR3 DNA sequence: TGTGCCAGCAGCTTGGCCTTTAACAATGAGCAGTTCTTC. It specifies CASSLAFNNEQFF.

This clonotype was seen only once. The chain links TRBV2 to TRBJ2-7; 12 bases match TRBD1. Germline values: CDR1 SNHLY, CDR2 FYNNEI. The CDR3 runs to 15 residues. The V and J ends lost 5 bases and 2 bases, in that order; junction bases with no gene match: 4. CDR3: CASSRRDRGPYEQYF. DNA of the CDR3: TGTGCCAGCAGTCGCCGGGACAGGGGGCCCTACGAGCAGTACTTC.

Many counts were recorded for this clonotype. The rearrangement uses TRBV7-6 and TRBJ2-3; 8 positions agree with TRBD2. This CDR3 has 17 amino acids. Per the germline V gene, CDR1 is SGHVS and CDR2 is FNYEAQ. J lost 6 bases, V lost 1 base, and 12 bases had no gene match. This CDR3 reads CASSLEPYGTRSDTQYF. The CDR3 bases are TGTGCCAGCAGCTTAGAACCCTACGGGACTAGGTCCGATACGCAGTATTTT.

This clonotype came up a few times. V and J are TRBV10-2 and TRBJ1-1, with D possibly matching TRBD1 (6 bases). CDR3 length: 16 residues. CDR1 is WSHSY, CDR2 SAAADI, per germline. V was clipped by 11 bases and J by 4 bases, with 26 bases between them. DNA for the CDR3: TGCGCCGGAAGCGGGACACCTATTCGGTCGGTCACTGAAGCTTTCTTT. Translating gives CAGSGTPIRSVTEAFF.

A few counts support this clonotype. This chain links TRBV4-1 with TRBJ2-2; D is perhaps TRBD1 (5 bases). This CDR3 is 16 amino acids long. The ends were cut back, 0 bases at V and 2 bases at J, with 10 bases in the middle. The germline V gene encodes CDR1 MGHRA and CDR2 YSYEKL. This CDR3 is CASSQERQGNTGELFF. The CDR3 DNA reads TGCGCCAGCAGCCAAGAGCGGCAGGGTAACACCGGGGAGCTGTTTTTT.

A few counts support this clonotype. This sequence joins TRBV6-2 or TRBV6-3 and TRBJ1-5; D unresolved. The germline CDR1 and CDR2 sequences are MNHEY and SVGEGT. V lost 4 bases to trimming and J lost 2 bases, with 12 bases between them. The CDR3 is 15 amino acids. CDR3 loop: CASSSFQGGNQPQHF. The CDR3 DNA is TGTGCCAGCAGTTCATTCCAAGGTGGCAATCAGCCCCAGCATTTT.

The chain combines TRBV6-6 with TRBJ2-7; 9 positions match TRBD1. With 5 bases clipped from V and 6 bases from J, the junction kept 8 bases outside the gene matches. The CDR3 length is 14 residues. Germline lookup yields CDR1 MNHNY and CDR2 SVGAGI (reference sequence). CDR3 coding DNA: TGTGCCAGCAGTCAACAGGGGGCGAGGGTCGAGCAGTACTTC. Protein sequence: CASSQQGARVEQYF.

The chain carries TRBV29-1 and TRBJ1-2; a weak D match, TRBD1 (5 bases). V was trimmed by 3 bases and J by 2 bases, leaving 13 bases between them. Germline V gene data show CDR1 as SQVTM and CDR2 as ANQGSEA. This CDR3 comprises 14 residues. CDR3 coding DNA: TGCAGCGTTGAGGGGCCCAGGACCAACTATGGCTACACCTTC. It specifies CSVEGPRTNYGYTF.

The gene calls are TRBV10-3 and TRBJ2-6, with D unresolved. CDR1 ENHRY and CDR2 SYGVKD come from the germline V gene. Trimming removed 0 bases at V and 4 bases at J, with 4 bases between. The CDR3 spans 14 residues. The CDR3 region has the DNA TGTGCCATCAGTGAGTCGGGGGGGGCCAACGTCCTGACTTTC. Encoded protein: CAISESGGANVLTF.

This clonotype was seen only a few times. The chain is built from TRBV11-2 and TRBJ2-7; no reliable D call. Trimming cost V 5 bases and J 3 bases, with 8 bases left between them. In germline, CDR1 is SGHAT, CDR2 FQNNGV. The CDR3 has 12 amino acids. The CDR3 bases are TGTGCCAGCAGCCCCCCCAACTACGAGCAGTACTTC. Protein: CASSPPNYEQYF.

The CDR3 DNA reads as TGTGCCATAAAGGGTCCAGACTCCTACGAGCAGTACTTC. Its translation is CAIKGPDSYEQYF. This chain connects TRBV28 to TRBJ2-7; unclear D gene. This CDR3 has 13 residues. Germline V gene sequence: CDR1 MDHEN, CDR2 SYDVKM. Trimming took 10 bases from V and 0 from J, leaving 13 bases between them. The whole variable domain, remainder taken from reference TRBV28 and TRBJ2-7, is DVKVTQSSRYLVKRTGEKVFLECVQDMDHENMFWYRQDPGLGLRLIYFSYDVKMKEKGDIPEGYSVSREKKERFSLILESASTNQTSMYLCAIKGPDSYEQYFGPGTRLTVT.

This clonotype was seen many times. V is TRBV7-8 and J is TRBJ2-3; a weak D match, TRBD2 (7 bases). The CDR3 is made up of 17 amino acids. CDR1 and CDR2 from the germline V gene are SGHVS and FQNEAQ. V lost 1 base and J lost 5, with 19 bases in between. The chain's CDR3 is CASSLEGGGERGDTQYF. The CDR3 DNA follows: TGTGCCAGCAGCTTAGAGGGGGGAGGGGAACGTGGAGATACGCAGTATTTT.

The chain couples TRBV12-3 or TRBV12-4 to TRBJ1-2; D is possibly TRBD1 (5 bases). V lost 5 bases to trimming and J lost 4 bases, with 11 bases between them. This CDR3 comprises 13 residues. The CDR3 DNA is TGTGCCAGCAGTGCACAGGAACCCTATGGCTACACCTTC. Translating gives CASSAQEPYGYTF.

There are many counts of this clonotype. This chain links TRBV12-3 or TRBV12-4 with TRBJ2-3; tentatively, D is TRBD2 (6 bases). Between the trimmed V and J ends, which lost 1 base and 1 base, there was a span of 12 bases. This CDR3 spans 16 amino acids. This CDR3 reads CASSLGLAVGTDTQYF. The CDR3 bases are TGTGCCAGCAGTTTAGGGTTAGCGGTTGGCACAGATACGCAGTATTTT.

This chain connects TRBV27 to TRBJ2-2, with no clear D. Trimming cost V 7 bases and J 1 base, with 16 bases left between them. Germline V gene lookup returns CDR1 MNHEY and CDR2 SMNVEV (reference sequence). The CDR3 runs 16 residues. The CDR3 nucleotides read TGTGCCAGCACCTACCTCTTGGGGTTGAACACCGGGGAGCTGTTTTTT. Encoded protein: CASTYLLGLNTGELFF.